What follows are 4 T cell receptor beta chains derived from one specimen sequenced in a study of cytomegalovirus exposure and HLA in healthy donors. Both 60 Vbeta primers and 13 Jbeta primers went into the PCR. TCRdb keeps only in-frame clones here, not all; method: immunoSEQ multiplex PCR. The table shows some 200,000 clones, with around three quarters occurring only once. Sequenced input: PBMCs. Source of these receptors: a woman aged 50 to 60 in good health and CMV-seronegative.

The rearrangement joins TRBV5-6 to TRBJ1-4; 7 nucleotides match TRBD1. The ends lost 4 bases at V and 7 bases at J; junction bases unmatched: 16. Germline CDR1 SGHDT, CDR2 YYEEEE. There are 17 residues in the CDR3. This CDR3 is CASSVTGRKGIGEKLFF. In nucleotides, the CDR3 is TGTGCCAGCAGCGTGACAGGGCGGAAGGGTATAGGTGAAAAACTGTTTTTT.

CDR3 DNA sequence: TGTGCCAGCCGTTCCGGGACAGGGGGTTTATATGGCTACACCTTC. Its protein product is CASRSGTGGLYGYTF. The chain recombines TRBV28 with TRBJ1-2; 11 nucleotides match TRBD1. Germline trimming cut 8 bases from V and 5 bases from J; bases unmatched to any gene: 10. The CDR3 has 15 residues. Germline values: CDR1 MDHEN, CDR2 SYDVKM.

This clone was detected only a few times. The CDR3 sequence is CASRPLREPLYEQYF. Written as DNA, the CDR3 is TGTGCCAGCAGGCCCCTACGGGAGCCTCTCTACGAGCAGTACTTC. This chain connects TRBV6-5 to TRBJ2-7, with D tentatively TRBD2 (6 bases). This CDR3 comprises 15 residues. The germline V and J ends were trimmed by 6 bases and 3 bases, with 18 bases remaining between them. Germline CDR1 MNHEY, CDR2 SVGAGI.

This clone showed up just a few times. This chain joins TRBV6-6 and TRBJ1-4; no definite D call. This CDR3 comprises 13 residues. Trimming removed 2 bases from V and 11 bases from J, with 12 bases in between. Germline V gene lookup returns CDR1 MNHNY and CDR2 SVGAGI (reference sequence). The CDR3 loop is CASSYQAPGKLFF. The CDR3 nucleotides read TGTGCCAGCAGTTACCAAGCGCCCGGGAAACTGTTTTTT.